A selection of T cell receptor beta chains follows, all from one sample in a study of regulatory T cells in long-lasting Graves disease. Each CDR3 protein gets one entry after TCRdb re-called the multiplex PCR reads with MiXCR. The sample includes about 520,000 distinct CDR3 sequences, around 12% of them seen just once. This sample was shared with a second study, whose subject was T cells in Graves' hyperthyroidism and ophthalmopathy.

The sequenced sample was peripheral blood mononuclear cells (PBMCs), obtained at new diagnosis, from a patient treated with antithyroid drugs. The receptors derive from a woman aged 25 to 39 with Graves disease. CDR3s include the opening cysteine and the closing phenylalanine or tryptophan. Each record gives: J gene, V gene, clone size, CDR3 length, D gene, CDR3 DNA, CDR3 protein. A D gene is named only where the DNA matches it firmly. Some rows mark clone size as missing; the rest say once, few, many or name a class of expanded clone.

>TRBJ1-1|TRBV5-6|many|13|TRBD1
TGTGCCAGCAGCTACCGGACAGGGATTAAAGCTTTCTTT
CASSYRTGIKAFF
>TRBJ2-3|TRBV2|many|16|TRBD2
TGTGCCAGCATATGGGGAGCGGGATACGGCACAGATACGCAGTATTTT
CASIWGAGYGTDTQYF
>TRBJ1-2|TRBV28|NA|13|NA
TGTGCCAGCAGTTTTGCAGCTAACTATGGCTACACCTTC
CASSFAANYGYTF
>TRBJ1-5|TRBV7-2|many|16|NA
TGTGCCAGCAGCCAGAGCCAATATGGGGGCAATCAGCCCCAGCATTTT
CASSQSQYGGNQPQHF
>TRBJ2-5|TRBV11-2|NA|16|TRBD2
TGTGCCAGCAGTTATTGGACTAGCGGACTCCAAGAGACCCAGTACTTC
CASSYWTSGLQETQYF
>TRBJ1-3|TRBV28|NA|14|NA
TGTGCCAGCAGTTTAGGGTACAAAGGAAACACCATATATTTT
CASSLGYKGNTIYF
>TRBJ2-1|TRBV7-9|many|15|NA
TGTGCCAGCAGCAAGCGGTCGACGGCCTACAATGAGCAGTTCTTC
CASSKRSTAYNEQFF
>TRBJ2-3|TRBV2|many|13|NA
TGTGCCAGTGTGACAGTACTCACAGATACGCAGTATTTT
CASVTVLTDTQYF
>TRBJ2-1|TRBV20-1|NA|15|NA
TGCAGTGCAAAAGCGGAGTTAGAGTCCTACAATGAGCAGTTCTTC
CSAKAELESYNEQFF
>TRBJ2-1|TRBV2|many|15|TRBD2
TGTGCCAGCAGTCCTACTAGCGGGAGTATAGGCGAGCAGTTCTTC
CASSPTSGSIGEQFF
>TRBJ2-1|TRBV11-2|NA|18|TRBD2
TGTGCCAGCAGCTTGGGGGCGGGACTAGCGGGCAACAACAATGAGCAGTTCTTC
CASSLGAGLAGNNNEQFF
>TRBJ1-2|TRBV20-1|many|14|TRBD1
TGCAGTGCTAGAGACGAGGGGGCCGGCTATGGCTACACCTTC
CSARDEGAGYGYTF
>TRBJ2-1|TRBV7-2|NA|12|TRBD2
TGTGCCAGCAGCTACGCGGGAGAGGACCAGTTCTTC
CASSYAGEDQFF
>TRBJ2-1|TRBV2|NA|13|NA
TGTGCCAGCAGGTTCACTAGGAACAATGAGCAGTTCTTC
CASRFTRNNEQFF
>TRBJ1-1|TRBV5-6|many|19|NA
TGTGCCAGCAACCCCACCGTGTGGGGACACACCTTCATGAACACTGAAGCTTTCTTT
CASNPTVWGHTFMNTEAFF
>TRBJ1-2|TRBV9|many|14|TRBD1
TGTGCCAGCAGCGGTTACTCAGGGGGTGATGGCTACACCTTC
CASSGYSGGDGYTF
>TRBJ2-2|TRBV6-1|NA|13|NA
TGTGCCAGCAGCAACAGGGCGGTCGGGGAGCTGTTTTTT
CASSNRAVGELFF
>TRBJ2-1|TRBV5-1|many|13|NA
TGTGCCAGCAGCGCCGACTATTACAATGAGCAGTTCTTC
CASSADYYNEQFF
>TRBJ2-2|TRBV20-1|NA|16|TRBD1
TGCAGTGCCTCGCCTTTTAGAGGGGGCGTGGGCGGGGAGCTGTTTTTT
CSASPFRGGVGGELFF
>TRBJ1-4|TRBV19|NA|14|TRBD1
TGTGCCAGCACTCGCGGGACAGTTAATGAAAAACTGTTTTTT
CASTRGTVNEKLFF
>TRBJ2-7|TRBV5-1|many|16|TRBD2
TGCGCCAGCAGCTTGGGTCCCAGGGACTACTCCTACGAGCAGTACTTC
CASSLGPRDYSYEQYF
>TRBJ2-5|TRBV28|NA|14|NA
TGTGCCAGCAGTAGGGGACAAAGTGAAGAGACCCAGTACTTC
CASSRGQSEETQYF